The T cell receptor (beta chain) described here comes from a study of pediatric ulcerative colitis. The CDR3 consists of 18 residues. Germline loops: CDR1 SGHRS, CDR2 YFSETQ. The V gene end was trimmed by 1 base and the J gene end by 1 base; junction bases not matched to a gene: 13. Generated by immunoSEQ multiplex PCR, the TCRdb table keeps only in-frame clones and is missing some. The sample comprises tens of thousands of clones, over 80% of which are singletons, and over 1.3% rests with the top ten. Overall study results and limits: Substantially fewer templates came from two patients' blood samples. Acute severe colitis showed lower rectal diversity from clonal expansions.

Comment on this clone: Its antigen is unidentified.

Sequencing was performed on blood. The chain joins TRBV5-1 to TRBJ2-7; 8 bases align to TRBD2. This receptor was taken from a boy aged 5-17 years who was a control in a study of pediatric ulcerative colitis. The DNA of the CDR3 is TGCGCCAGCAGCTTGATGCCGGGAGGGCAAGAGTTTTCCTACGAGCAGTACTTC. It specifies CASSLMPGGQEFSYEQYF.